These 6 T cell receptor beta chains were sequenced from one sample in a study of human T cells and chemical hapten exposure. TCRdb ran MiXCR on the RACE reads and lists one entry per CDR3 protein. The sample gives nearly 350,000 distinct CDR3 sequences, approximately 6.3% of which show up once; around 8.2% is in the top ten. The time point: patch test 1, 2 weeks after DPC sensitization. Treatment reported: therapeutic diphenylcyclopropenone sensitization with weekly scalp DPC. This material consisted of whole blood, taken in connection with sensitization to the hapten diphenylcyclopropenone (DPC). The receptors come from a woman aged 18-29 years with alopecia areata. Some clones in this sample may be carry-over from other donors' samples.

In its sample, this clonotype was seen many times. V gene TRBV5-6 combines with J gene TRBJ2-3; 7 nucleotides align to TRBD1. The trim removed 2 bases at V and 3 bases at J, leaving 9 bases unmatched. Germline values: CDR1 SGHDT, CDR2 YYEEEE. This CDR3 region has 16 residues. The DNA for the CDR3 is TGTGCCAGCAGCTTAATCCAGGGGGTATATACAGATACGCAGTATTTT. The encoded protein is CASSLIQGVYTDTQYF.

In its sample, this clonotype was seen a few times. This chain joins TRBV25-1 and TRBJ2-5; D remains ambiguous. V lost 2 bases and J lost 0, with 4 bases in between. Germline CDR1 and CDR2: MGHDK and SYGVNS. There are 13 residues in the CDR3. The DNA for the CDR3 is TGTGCCAGCAGTGAAAAACACCAAGAGACCCAGTACTTC. It yields the protein CASSEKHQETQYF.

This clonotype was counted many times. The V call is TRBV6-2 or TRBV6-3, the J call TRBJ2-7; D possibly uses TRBD1 or TRBD2 (5 bases each). Germline values: CDR1 MNHEY, CDR2 SVGEGT. CDR3 length: 17 residues. V was cut by 7 bases and J by 5 bases, with 27 bases left in between. CDR3 coding DNA: TGTGCCAGCAACTTACCATCGTTCGGGGCTACGAGACACGAGCAGTACTTC. It encodes CASNLPSFGATRHEQYF.

This chain links TRBV28 with TRBJ1-3; TRBD1 matches at 8 bases. The CDR3 runs 14 residues. V gave up 9 bases and J gave up 1 base; unmatched junction bases: 5. CDR1 is MDHEN, CDR2 SYDVKM, per germline. The CDR3 bases are TGTGCCAGTCTTAGACAGGGGTCTGGAAACACCATATATTTT. It is translated as CASLRQGSGNTIYF.

The chain combines TRBV3-1 with TRBJ2-1; 13 positions agree with TRBD2. CDR1 is LGHDT, CDR2 YNNKEL, per germline (reference sequence). The CDR3 is 16 amino acids. Trimming at V came to 1 base and at J to 4 bases, leaving 1 base not matched to a gene. This CDR3 reads CASSQGLAGGYNEQFF. The CDR3 DNA is TGTGCCAGCAGCCAAGGACTAGCGGGGGGATACAATGAGCAGTTCTTC.

This clonotype was recorded at least ten times. The J gene is TRBJ2-7, the V gene TRBV6-2 or TRBV6-3; D remains ambiguous. Germline V gives CDR1 MNHEY, CDR2 SVGEGT. V was shortened by 0 bases and J by 7 bases, with 10 bases between the two germline ends. The CDR3 consists of 13 residues. CDR3 sequence: CASSYSYGGEQYF. CDR3 coding DNA: TGTGCCAGCAGTTACTCCTACGGTGGGGAGCAGTACTTC.